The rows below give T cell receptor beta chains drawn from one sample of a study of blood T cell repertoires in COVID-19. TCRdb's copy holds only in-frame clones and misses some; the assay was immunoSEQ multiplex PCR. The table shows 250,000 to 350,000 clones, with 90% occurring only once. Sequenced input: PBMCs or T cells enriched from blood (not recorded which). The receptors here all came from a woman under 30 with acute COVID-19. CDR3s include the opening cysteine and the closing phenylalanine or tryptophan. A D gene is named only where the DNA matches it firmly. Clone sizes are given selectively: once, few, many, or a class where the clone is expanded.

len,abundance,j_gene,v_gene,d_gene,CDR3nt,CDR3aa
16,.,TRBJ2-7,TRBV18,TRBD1,TGTGCCAGCTCACCGGCTCTGGGGACAGGGTCCAACGAGCAGTACTTC,CASSPALGTGSNEQYF
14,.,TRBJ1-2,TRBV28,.,TGTGCCAGCAGAACCCCGGGGGCTAACTATGGCTACACCTTC,CASRTPGANYGYTF
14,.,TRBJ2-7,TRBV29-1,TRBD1,TGCAGCGTTGTGGGGACAGTAGACGGGTACGAGCAGTACTTC,CSVVGTVDGYEQYF
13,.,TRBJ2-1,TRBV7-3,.,TGTGCCAGCAGCTCCGGGGTGGGCAATGAGCAGTTCTTC,CASSSGVGNEQFF
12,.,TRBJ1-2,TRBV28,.,TGTGCCTCCTCGGACAGTAACTATGGCTACACCTTC,CASSDSNYGYTF
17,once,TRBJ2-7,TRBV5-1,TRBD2,TGCGCCAGCAGCCCTAAAAGGGCGGGAGTCATGCCCTACGAGCAGTACTTC,CASSPKRAGVMPYEQYF
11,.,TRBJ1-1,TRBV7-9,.,TGTGCCAGCAGAGGGGTGACTGAAGCTTTCTTT,CASRGVTEAFF
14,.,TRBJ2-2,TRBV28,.,TGTGCCAGCACCCGAGGTGGGGCCACCGGGGAGCTGTTTTTT,CASTRGGATGELFF
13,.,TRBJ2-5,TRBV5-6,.,TGTGCCAGCAGCCTTACAAACAGGGAGACCCAGTACTTC,CASSLTNRETQYF
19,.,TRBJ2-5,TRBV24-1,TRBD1,TGTGCCACCAGTGATTCGTTGCGTCACGACAGGGGTCTCCAAGAGACCCAGTACTTC,CATSDSLRHDRGLQETQYF